These T cell receptor beta chains were read from a single sample in a study of blood T cells in healthy people across ages. Each CDR3 protein gets one entry after TCRdb re-called the 5' RACE reads with MiXCR. The table includes about 1.6 million distinct CDR3 sequences, 30% to 35% detected once. The sequenced sample consisted of blood. The receptor source for this set is a woman in her 30s in good health. Each CDR3 is given with its conserved first and last residue. D genes are given only for firm matches. Some rows mark clone size as missing; the rest say once, few, many or name a class of expanded clone.

J: TRBJ2-1; V: TRBV27; size: few; D: -; DNA: TGTGCCAGCAAATCGGGACTCCGCAATGAGCAGTTCTTC; CDR3: CASKSGLRNEQFF
J: TRBJ1-5; V: TRBV6-2/TRBV6-3; size: few; D: -; DNA: TGTGCCAGCAGTTTTTCGGGGGTGCGGCAGCCCCAGCATTTT; CDR3: CASSFSGVRQPQHF
J: TRBJ2-7; V: TRBV5-1; size: few; D: TRBD1; DNA: TGCGCCAGCAGCTTTCCCCCGGGACAGATAGCCTACGAGCAGTACTTC; CDR3: CASSFPPGQIAYEQYF
J: TRBJ2-3; V: TRBV2; size: -; D: -; DNA: TGTGCCAGCAGTGGGGCCCTAGCAAGTGCAAATACGCAGTATTTT; CDR3: CASSGALASANTQYF
J: TRBJ2-5; V: TRBV6-6; size: few; D: -; DNA: TGTGCCAGCAGTAGGGGAGGAAACCAAGAGACCCAGTACTTC; CDR3: CASSRGGNQETQYF
J: TRBJ1-2; V: TRBV9; size: few; D: -; DNA: TGTGCCAGCAGCGTAACAAGGGACGGTGGTGGCTACACCTTC; CDR3: CASSVTRDGGGYTF
J: TRBJ2-3; V: TRBV11-2; size: few; D: TRBD2; DNA: TGTGCCAGCAGCATGGGACTAGCGGGAGGAGATACGCAGTATTTT; CDR3: CASSMGLAGGDTQYF
J: TRBJ2-5; V: TRBV2; size: few; D: TRBD1; DNA: TGTGCCAGCTCATTCCGGGACAGTAGCCAAGAGACCCAGTACTTC; CDR3: CASSFRDSSQETQYF
J: TRBJ2-7; V: TRBV6-6; size: many; D: -; DNA: TGTGCCAGCAGTTACTCTTCACAGGGAGCCGAGCAGTACTTC; CDR3: CASSYSSQGAEQYF
J: TRBJ2-7; V: TRBV2; size: -; D: -; DNA: TGTGCCAGCAGAATGGACCGACCTTCCTACGAGCAGTACTTC; CDR3: CASRMDRPSYEQYF
J: TRBJ2-5; V: TRBV5-1; size: many; D: -; DNA: TGTGCCAGCAGTTTCACCGGGGGCGAGACCCAGTACTTC; CDR3: CASSFTGGETQYF
J: TRBJ2-1; V: TRBV20-1; size: few; D: -; DNA: TGCAGTGCTCCTAGGCAGTTTGAGCAGTTCTTC; CDR3: CSAPRQFEQFF
J: TRBJ2-1; V: TRBV10-3; size: few; D: -; DNA: TGTGCCATCAGTGAGTCACTAGCACGCGAGCAGTTCTTC; CDR3: CAISESLAREQFF
J: TRBJ2-5; V: TRBV3-1; size: -; D: -; DNA: TGTGCCAGCAGCCTAAATCGAGCTAAGGGGACCCAGTACTTC; CDR3: CASSLNRAKGTQYF
J: TRBJ2-1; V: TRBV7-8; size: -; D: -; DNA: TGTGCCAGCAGGCCCCGGGGGCGCGGTGACAATGAGCAGTTCTTC; CDR3: CASRPRGRGDNEQFF
J: TRBJ2-1; V: TRBV7-9; size: -; D: -; DNA: TGTGCCAGCAGCCCCTCCCCTCGGTACAATGAGCAGTTCTTC; CDR3: CASSPSPRYNEQFF
J: TRBJ2-1; V: TRBV4-1; size: -; D: -; DNA: TGCGCCAGCAGCCGCGGAGGGCTCGTTACGTTGGGCAGTGAGCAGTTCTTC; CDR3: CASSRGGLVTLGSEQFF
J: TRBJ1-2; V: TRBV28; size: -; D: TRBD1; DNA: TGCGCCAGCAGGGAAATAGGAGGCTCAGGGGGGGGCTACACCTTC; CDR3: CASREIGGSGGGYTF
J: TRBJ1-2; V: TRBV6-1; size: few; D: TRBD1; DNA: TGTGCCAGCAGTGGACAGGGTGATAACTATGGCTACACCTTC; CDR3: CASSGQGDNYGYTF
J: TRBJ2-5; V: TRBV6-1; size: few; D: TRBD2; DNA: TGTGCCAGCAGGCAGACTAGCGGGCAAGAGACCCAGTACTTC; CDR3: CASRQTSGQETQYF
J: TRBJ2-7; V: TRBV4-1; size: -; D: TRBD1; DNA: TGCGACAGCAGCCAAATCGACAGGGGTTACGAGCAGTACTTC; CDR3: CDSSQIDRGYEQYF
J: TRBJ2-3; V: TRBV20-1; size: once; D: TRBD2; DNA: TGCAGTGCCAAAAAAACTAGCGGGAGTATGAATACGCAGTATTTT; CDR3: CSAKKTSGSMNTQYF
J: TRBJ2-1; V: TRBV29-1; size: -; D: TRBD2; DNA: TGCAGCGCTTCACTCAGCGGGGTGGAGCAGTTCTTC; CDR3: CSASLSGVEQFF
J: TRBJ2-7; V: TRBV3-1; size: -; D: TRBD1; DNA: TGTGCCAGCAGCTCCTTCAGGGGGCTACTTAGAGACGAGCAGTACTTC; CDR3: CASSSFRGLLRDEQYF
J: TRBJ1-2; V: TRBV7-9; size: -; D: TRBD1; DNA: TGTGCCAGCAGCTTGCCCTCAAGGCAGCAGGGGGGTGAATATGACTATGGCTACACCTTC; CDR3: CASSLPSRQQGGEYDYGYTF
J: TRBJ2-1; V: TRBV3-1; size: -; D: -; DNA: TGTGCCAGCAGCGAAGAGACCCAGTTCTTC; CDR3: CASSEETQFF
J: TRBJ2-1; V: TRBV6-1; size: once; D: -; DNA: TGTGCCAGCAGTGGCCCCCGAGGAGGACGAATTTACAATGAGCAGTTCTTC; CDR3: CASSGPRGGRIYNEQFF
J: TRBJ2-7; V: TRBV28; size: -; D: TRBD2; DNA: TGTGCCAGCAGCCCAGCGGGAAACTCCTACGAGCAGTACTTC; CDR3: CASSPAGNSYEQYF